This is a list of T cell receptor beta chains from one sample in a study of shared clonotypes between healthy human individuals. The repertoire was sequenced with immunoSEQ multiplex PCR; TCRdb's copy has only in-frame clones and lacks some. The sample has under 2,000,000 clones, roughly 95% seen once; the top ten hold under 1.5%. Sample: naive CD8+ T cells sorted from blood. Receptors originate from a man aged 18 to 29 in good health. Each CDR3 is given with its conserved first and last residue. D genes are given only for firm matches. Size values are once, few and many counts, or a class for expanded clones, and some rows have none.

-	TRBV7-6	TRBJ2-1	-	TGTGCCAGCAGCTCCAGGGGTGAGCAGTTCTTC	CASSSRGEQFF
TRBD2	TRBV7-2	TRBJ2-3	-	TGTGCCAGCAGCTTAGTGGCGGGAGTAATAGATACGCAGTATTTT	CASSLVAGVIDTQYF
TRBD2	TRBV2	TRBJ2-1	-	TGTGCCACTACCGGGACTAGCGGGAGAAGCTCCTACAATGAGCAGTTCTTC	CATTGTSGRSSYNEQFF
TRBD2	TRBV19	TRBJ2-2	-	TGTGCCAGTAGGACCGTGACCTCGCGGGAGGGGTACACCGGGGAGCTGTTTTTT	CASRTVTSREGYTGELFF
-	TRBV5-6	TRBJ2-1	-	TGTGCCAGCAATCCATGGGGCAATGAGCAGTTCTTC	CASNPWGNEQFF
TRBD2	TRBV5-1	TRBJ2-7	-	TGCGCCAGCAGCGTAGCGGGAGGGTACGAGCAGTACTTC	CASSVAGGYEQYF
-	TRBV6-1	TRBJ2-2	-	TGTGCCAGCAGTGAAAGCCGGTACAGGTTAGCCGGGGAGCTGTTTTTT	CASSESRYRLAGELFF
TRBD1	TRBV4-1	TRBJ1-1	once	TGCGCCAGCAGCCAAGTGGGGACAGTACCTTATCCTGAAGCTTTCTTT	CASSQVGTVPYPEAFF
TRBD2	TRBV29-1	TRBJ2-1	-	TGCAGCGTTGTAAGACTAGCGGGAGGGTACAATGAGCAGTTCTTC	CSVVRLAGGYNEQFF
-	TRBV4-1	TRBJ2-7	-	TGCGCCAGCAGCCAAGTCCCAGCGGTCTACGAGCAGTACTTC	CASSQVPAVYEQYF